A selection of T cell receptor beta chains follows, all from one sample in a study of cytomegalovirus exposure and HLA in healthy donors. The data were produced by immunoSEQ multiplex PCR, yet TCRdb's version contains in-frame clones alone and is incomplete. Of over 85,000 clones listed, 60% to 85% are singletons. Sequencing was performed on PBMCs. These TCRs come from a woman in her fifties or sixties in good health and CMV-seropositive. CDR3s include the opening cysteine and the closing phenylalanine or tryptophan. A D gene is named only where the DNA matches it firmly. Only some rows state a clone size, as once, few, many or a class for expanded clones.

CDR3 protein: CASSAPDRDYGYTF; CDR3 DNA: TGTGCCAGTAGTGCTCCGGACAGAGACTATGGCTACACCTTC; V gene: TRBV19; clone size: NA; CDR3 length: 14; D gene: NA; J gene: TRBJ1-2
CDR3 protein: CTGQGVSTDTQYF; CDR3 DNA: TGTACGGGACAGGGGGTTAGCACAGATACGCAGTATTTT; V gene: TRBV6-1; clone size: NA; CDR3 length: 13; D gene: TRBD1; J gene: TRBJ2-3
CDR3 protein: CAWIDNLNTEAFF; CDR3 DNA: TGTGCCTGGATCGACAACTTGAACACTGAAGCTTTCTTT; V gene: TRBV30; clone size: NA; CDR3 length: 13; D gene: NA; J gene: TRBJ1-1
CDR3 protein: CASSTDRGEAFF; CDR3 DNA: TGTGCCAGCTCAACGGACAGGGGGGAAGCTTTCTTT; V gene: TRBV18; clone size: NA; CDR3 length: 12; D gene: TRBD1; J gene: TRBJ1-1
CDR3 protein: CAWSKSLLVGYTF; CDR3 DNA: TGTGCCTGGAGTAAATCTCTCCTCGTTGGCTACACCTTC; V gene: TRBV30; clone size: NA; CDR3 length: 13; D gene: NA; J gene: TRBJ1-2
CDR3 protein: CASRAEEGWNEQFF; CDR3 DNA: TGTGCCAGCAGGGCTGAGGAGGGCTGGAATGAGCAGTTCTTC; V gene: TRBV5-4; clone size: NA; CDR3 length: 14; D gene: NA; J gene: TRBJ2-1
CDR3 protein: CASSLGQNYGYTF; CDR3 DNA: TGTGCCAGCAGTTTAGGACAGAACTATGGCTACACCTTC; V gene: TRBV28; clone size: once; CDR3 length: 13; D gene: NA; J gene: TRBJ1-2
CDR3 protein: CASSQFLNQPQHF; CDR3 DNA: TGCGCCAGCAGCCAGTTCCTAAATCAGCCCCAGCATTTT; V gene: TRBV4-1; clone size: few; CDR3 length: 13; D gene: NA; J gene: TRBJ1-5
CDR3 protein: CASSLSRETGELFF; CDR3 DNA: TGTGCCAGCAGCTTAAGTAGGGAGACCGGGGAGCTGTTTTTT; V gene: TRBV7-2; clone size: NA; CDR3 length: 14; D gene: NA; J gene: TRBJ2-2
CDR3 protein: CASSQAYSGGPNEKLFF; CDR3 DNA: TGTGCCAGCAGCCAAGCCTACTCGGGGGGTCCTAATGAAAAACTGTTTTTT; V gene: TRBV4-2; clone size: NA; CDR3 length: 17; D gene: NA; J gene: TRBJ1-4
CDR3 protein: CASRATWSGQGNEQFF; CDR3 DNA: TGCGCCAGCAGAGCCACGTGGAGCGGCCAGGGGAATGAGCAGTTCTTC; V gene: TRBV4-1; clone size: few; CDR3 length: 16; D gene: NA; J gene: TRBJ2-1
CDR3 protein: CSAGYSSYEQYF; CDR3 DNA: TGCAGCGCGGGGTACAGCTCCTACGAGCAGTACTTC; V gene: TRBV29-1; clone size: NA; CDR3 length: 12; D gene: NA; J gene: TRBJ2-7
CDR3 protein: CASSPFQGAGELFF; CDR3 DNA: TGTGCCAGCAGCCCCTTCCAGGGCGCCGGGGAGCTGTTTTTT; V gene: TRBV11-2; clone size: NA; CDR3 length: 14; D gene: NA; J gene: TRBJ2-2
CDR3 protein: CASSPGLAEPYEQYF; CDR3 DNA: TGTGCCAGCAGCCCGGGACTAGCGGAACCCTACGAGCAGTACTTC; V gene: TRBV7-9; clone size: NA; CDR3 length: 15; D gene: TRBD2; J gene: TRBJ2-7